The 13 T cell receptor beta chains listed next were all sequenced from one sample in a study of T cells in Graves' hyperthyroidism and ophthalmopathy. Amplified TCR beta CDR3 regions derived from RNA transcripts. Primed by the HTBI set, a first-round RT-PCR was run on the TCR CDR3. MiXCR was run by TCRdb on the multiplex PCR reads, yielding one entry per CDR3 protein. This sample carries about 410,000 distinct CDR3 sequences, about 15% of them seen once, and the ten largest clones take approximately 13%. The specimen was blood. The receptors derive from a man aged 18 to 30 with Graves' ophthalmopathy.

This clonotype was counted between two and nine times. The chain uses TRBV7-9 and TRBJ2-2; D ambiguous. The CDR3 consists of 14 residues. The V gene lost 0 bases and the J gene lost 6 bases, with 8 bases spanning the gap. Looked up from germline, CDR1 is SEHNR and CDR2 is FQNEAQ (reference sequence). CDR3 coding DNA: TGTGCCAGCAGCTTAGCCCCAGTTCCCGGGGAGCTGTTTTTT. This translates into CASSLAPVPGELFF. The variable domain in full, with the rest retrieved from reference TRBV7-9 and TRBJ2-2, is DTGVSQNPRHKITKRGQNVTFRCDPISEHNRLYWYRQTLGQGPEFLTYFQNEAQLEKSRLLSDRFSAERPKGSFSTLEIQRTEQGDSAMYLCASSLAPVPGELFFGEGSRLTVL.

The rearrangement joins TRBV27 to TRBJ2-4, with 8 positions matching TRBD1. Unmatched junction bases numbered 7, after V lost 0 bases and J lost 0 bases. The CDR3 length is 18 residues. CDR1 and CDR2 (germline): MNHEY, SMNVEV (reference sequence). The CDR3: CASSLSRTGLLAKNIQYF. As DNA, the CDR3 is TGTGCCAGCAGTTTATCCCGGACAGGGCTACTAGCCAAAAACATTCAGTACTTC.

As DNA, the CDR3 is TGTGCCAGCAGCTTTCAGGGGGCCCGGGCTCGTGGCTACACCTTC. This gives the protein CASSFQGARARGYTF. V usage is TRBV7-2 and J usage is TRBJ1-2, with 8 bases matching TRBD1. CDR3 length equals 15 residues. With 3 bases clipped from V and 7 bases from J, the junction kept 10 bases outside the gene matches. The germline gives CDR1 SGHTA, CDR2 FQGNSA. Using reference TRBV7-2 and TRBJ1-2 for the parts outside the CDR3, the full variable domain is GAGVSQSPSNKVTEKGKDVELRCDPISGHTALYWYRQSLGQGLEFLIYFQGNSAPDKSGLPSDRFSAERTGGSVSTLTIQRTQQEDSAVYLCASSFQGARARGYTFGSGTRLTVV.

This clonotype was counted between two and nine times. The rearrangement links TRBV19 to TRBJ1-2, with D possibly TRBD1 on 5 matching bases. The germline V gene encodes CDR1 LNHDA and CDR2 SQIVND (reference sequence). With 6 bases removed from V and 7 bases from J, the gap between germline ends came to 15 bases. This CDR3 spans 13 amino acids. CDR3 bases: TGTGCCAGTAGACGAGACAGTCAATTTGGCTACACCTTC. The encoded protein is CASRRDSQFGYTF.

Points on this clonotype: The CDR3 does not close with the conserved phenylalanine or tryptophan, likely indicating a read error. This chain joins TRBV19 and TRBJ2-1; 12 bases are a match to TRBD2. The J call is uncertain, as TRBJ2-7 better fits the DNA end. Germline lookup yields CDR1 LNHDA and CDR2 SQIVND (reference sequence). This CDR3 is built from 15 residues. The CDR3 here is CASSNPTSGRIEQYL. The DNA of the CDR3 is TGTGCCAGTAGTAATCCTACTAGCGGGAGGATTGAGCAGTACCTC.

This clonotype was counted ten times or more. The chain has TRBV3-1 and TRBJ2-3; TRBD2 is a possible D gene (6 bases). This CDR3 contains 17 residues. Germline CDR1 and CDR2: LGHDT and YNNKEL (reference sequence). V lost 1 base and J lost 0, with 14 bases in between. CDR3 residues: CASSQVGAGASTDTQYF. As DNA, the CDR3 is TGTGCCAGCAGCCAAGTGGGAGCGGGTGCTAGCACAGATACGCAGTATTTT.

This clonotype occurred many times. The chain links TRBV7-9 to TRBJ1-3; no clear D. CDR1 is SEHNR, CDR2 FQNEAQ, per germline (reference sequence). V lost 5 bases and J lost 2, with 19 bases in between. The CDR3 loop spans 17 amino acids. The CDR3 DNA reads TGTGCCAGCAGCGGGCGGGGAGTCCGGAATGCTGGAAACACCATATATTTT. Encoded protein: CASSGRGVRNAGNTIYF.

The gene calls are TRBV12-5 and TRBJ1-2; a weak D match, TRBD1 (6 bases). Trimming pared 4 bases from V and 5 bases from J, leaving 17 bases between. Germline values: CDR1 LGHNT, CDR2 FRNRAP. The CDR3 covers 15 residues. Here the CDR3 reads CASGCSRQDSYGYTF. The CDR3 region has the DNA TGTGCTAGTGGTTGCTCCCGACAGGACAGTTATGGCTACACCTTC.

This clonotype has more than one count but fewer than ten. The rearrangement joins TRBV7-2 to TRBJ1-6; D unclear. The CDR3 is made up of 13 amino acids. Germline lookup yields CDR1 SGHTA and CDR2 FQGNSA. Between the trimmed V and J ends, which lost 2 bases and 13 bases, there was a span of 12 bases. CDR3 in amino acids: CASSLTRTVPLHF. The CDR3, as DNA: TGTGCCAGCAGCTTAACAAGAACAGTGCCCCTCCACTTT.

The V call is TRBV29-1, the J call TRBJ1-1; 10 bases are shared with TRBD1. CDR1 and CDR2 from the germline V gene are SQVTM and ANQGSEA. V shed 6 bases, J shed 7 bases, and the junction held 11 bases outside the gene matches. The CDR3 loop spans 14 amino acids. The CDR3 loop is CSVRQGAISGEAFF. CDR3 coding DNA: TGCAGCGTCCGACAGGGGGCGATTTCTGGTGAAGCTTTCTTT. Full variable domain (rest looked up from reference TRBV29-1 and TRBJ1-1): SAVISQKPSRDICQRGTSLTIQCQVDSQVTMMFWYRQQPGQSLTLIATANQGSEATYESGFVIDKFPISRPNLTFSTLTVSNMSPEDSSIYLCSVRQGAISGEAFFGQGTRLTVV.

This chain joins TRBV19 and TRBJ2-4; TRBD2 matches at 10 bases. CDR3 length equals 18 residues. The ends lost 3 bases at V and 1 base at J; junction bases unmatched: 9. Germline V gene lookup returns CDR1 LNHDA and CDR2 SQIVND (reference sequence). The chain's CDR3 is CASSILSLAGVAKNIQYF. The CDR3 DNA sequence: TGTGCCAGTAGTATTTTGAGTCTAGCGGGAGTGGCCAAAAACATTCAGTACTTC.

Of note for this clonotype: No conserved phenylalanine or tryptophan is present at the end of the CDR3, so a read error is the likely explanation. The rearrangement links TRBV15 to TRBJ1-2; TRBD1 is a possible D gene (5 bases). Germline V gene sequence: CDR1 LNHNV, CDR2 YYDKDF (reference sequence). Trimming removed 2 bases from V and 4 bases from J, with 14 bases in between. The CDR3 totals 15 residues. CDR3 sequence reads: CATSRRDGGPYGYTL. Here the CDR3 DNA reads TGTGCCACCAGCAGACGGGACGGCGGCCCCTATGGCTACACCCTC.

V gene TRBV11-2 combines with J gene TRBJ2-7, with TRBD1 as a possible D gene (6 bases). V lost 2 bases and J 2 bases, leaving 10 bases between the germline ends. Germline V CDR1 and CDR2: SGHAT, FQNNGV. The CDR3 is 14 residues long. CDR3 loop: CASSLLRTAYEQYF. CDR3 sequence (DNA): TGTGCCAGCAGCTTATTGCGGACAGCCTACGAGCAGTACTTC.